This T cell receptor beta chain derives from a study of cytomegalovirus exposure and HLA in healthy donors. Study in general: The roughly 120 validation repertoires, a later analysis reported, used the same platform as the roughly 610 first-cohort repertoires.

Generated by immunoSEQ multiplex PCR, the TCRdb table keeps only in-frame clones and is missing some. Of about 160,000 clones listed, more than 75% are singletons. Trimming shortened V by 1 base and J by 8 bases, and 17 bases separated the two germline ends. The CDR3 spans 15 residues. Germline CDR1 is SGHTA and CDR2 is FQGNSA. The donors formed part of the approximately 120-subject validation cohort, distinct from the roughly 620-subject first cohort. This clone came up once. The chain couples TRBV7-2 to TRBJ1-2; D remains unclear. The receptor comes from a young man in good health and CMV-seronegative. The sequenced material came from PBMCs. The CDR3 coding sequence is TGTGCCAGCAGCTTAGAGGCAGGCCGAGCTAGCGGCTACACCTTC. It codes for CASSLEAGRASGYTF.